These T cell receptor beta chains were read from a single sample in a study of blood T cell repertoires in COVID-19. The repertoire was sequenced with immunoSEQ multiplex PCR; TCRdb's copy has only in-frame clones and lacks some. The table lists roughly 29,000 clones, nearly 90% of them singletons. The sequenced sample was peripheral blood. The receptor source for this set is a human donor in a cohort sampled during active COVID-19. CDR3s leave out the opening cysteine and the closing phenylalanine or tryptophan. Each record gives: V gene, clone size, J gene, D gene, CDR3 protein. The D gene is left open where the match is weak. Rows may omit the clone size; those that give it use once, few, many or a size class.

TRBV11-2,NA,TRBJ2-2,TRBD2,ASSPRTSGGEGLF
TRBV3-1/TRBV3-2,NA,TRBJ2-3,NA,ASSQGSLKISFTDTQY
TRBV27,NA,TRBJ1-1,NA,ASPPGGGAYEAF
TRBV30,NA,TRBJ1-6,TRBD1,AWSGQGNSPLH
TRBV7-3,NA,TRBJ2-5,NA,ASSLTGTRRETQY
TRBV24-1,NA,TRBJ2-1,TRBD2,ATSVGTSGKDEQF
TRBV5-1,NA,TRBJ2-4,NA,ASSSTSTASNLAKNIQY
TRBV7-2,NA,TRBJ1-1,TRBD1,ASSPRQGETEAF
TRBV2,NA,TRBJ2-1,TRBD2,ASRGLAGLDEQF
TRBV6-6,NA,TRBJ2-5,TRBD1,ASSVGTVGSETQY
TRBV7-9,once,TRBJ1-1,TRBD1,ASSLGQGEGTEAF
TRBV4-2,NA,TRBJ2-7,TRBD2,ASSQEASGSLTYEQY
TRBV2,NA,TRBJ2-7,TRBD1,ASSEHKGQISYEQY
TRBV19,NA,TRBJ2-7,NA,ASRGTPSSYEQY
TRBV6-5,NA,TRBJ1-1,TRBD1,ASSYFPQSQGAEAF
TRBV9,NA,TRBJ1-1,TRBD1,ASSPRDSNTEAF
TRBV6-5,NA,TRBJ1-1,NA,ASKTIGNTEAF
TRBV25-1,NA,TRBJ1-4,NA,ASRDLNEKLF
TRBV3-1/TRBV3-2,NA,TRBJ2-2,TRBD2,ASSAAGELYGELF
TRBV12-3/TRBV12-4,NA,TRBJ1-5,NA,ASGTSPNQPQH
TRBV19,NA,TRBJ2-7,TRBD1,ASSSPGTGDYEQY
TRBV21-1,NA,TRBJ2-7,NA,ASSKSGAGGSYEQY
TRBV27,NA,TRBJ1-1,NA,ASSPSNTLNTEAF
TRBV18,NA,TRBJ2-3,NA,ASPKTITGPTDTQY
TRBV6-6,once,TRBJ1-4,NA,ASSYSVRDEKLF
TRBV19,NA,TRBJ1-1,TRBD1,ASSSPGQGYTEAF
TRBV3-1/TRBV3-2,NA,TRBJ1-4,NA,ASTRGINEKLF
TRBV7-3,NA,TRBJ2-1,TRBD1,ASSLSGTGSYNEQF
TRBV7-8,once,TRBJ2-5,NA,ASSRGGEGQKETQY
TRBV30,once,TRBJ2-7,TRBD2,AGGLGPPGEQY
TRBV9,NA,TRBJ2-3,TRBD2,ASSETSGSTDTQY
TRBV5-1,NA,TRBJ2-1,TRBD2,ASASGLAGDNEQF
TRBV4-1,NA,TRBJ2-5,TRBD2,ASSQEPPGGVKETQY
TRBV7-9,NA,TRBJ1-2,NA,ASSPMVFLSPTGGYT
TRBV19,NA,TRBJ2-5,TRBD1,ASSNGQGAGETQY
TRBV7-3,NA,TRBJ1-1,NA,ASRETDEAF
TRBV12-3/TRBV12-4,NA,TRBJ2-2,NA,ASSLARGELF
TRBV19,NA,TRBJ1-6,TRBD1,ASSTRAGTGYSPLH
TRBV10-2,NA,TRBJ2-4,TRBD1,ASTIDRGLAKNIQY
TRBV3-1/TRBV3-2,NA,TRBJ1-3,NA,ASSLTGNTIY
TRBV6-5,NA,TRBJ1-1,TRBD1,ASSRTGSLAF
TRBV5-1,NA,TRBJ2-1,NA,ASSLERGNNEQF
TRBV3-1/TRBV3-2,NA,TRBJ2-3,NA,ASSPGSDTQY
TRBV27,once,TRBJ2-7,NA,ASSPEVSSSYEQY
TRBV5-1,NA,TRBJ2-5,NA,ASSLRVLYQETQY
TRBV20-1,NA,TRBJ2-7,NA,SASTYYEQY
TRBV5-5,once,TRBJ1-4,NA,ASTLEATNEKLF
TRBV10-1,NA,TRBJ1-4,TRBD1,ASSESGQGSEKLF
TRBV19,NA,TRBJ2-1,TRBD1,ASSTWDREGNEQF
TRBV10-2,NA,TRBJ2-1,NA,ASSDRSGWVYNEQF
TRBV6-2/TRBV6-3,NA,TRBJ2-7,TRBD2,ASSYSSGSSYEQY
TRBV29-1,NA,TRBJ2-2,TRBD1,SAGQGPSNTGELF
TRBV5-4,NA,TRBJ2-1,TRBD2,ASSSGLAPNEQF
TRBV18,NA,TRBJ1-6,NA,ASSLPGQYNSPLH
TRBV3-1/TRBV3-2,NA,TRBJ1-2,NA,ASSQDLKMAGAHGYT